This T cell receptor beta chain derives from a study of shared clonotypes between healthy human individuals. Clones were read by immunoSEQ multiplex PCR, and TCRdb kept only the in-frame ones, dropping some. There are fewer than 2.5 million clones in the sample; 80% to 95% occur only once, and about 0.39% lies in the top ten. V lost 1 base and J 1 base, leaving 7 bases between the germline ends. Germline V gives CDR1 GTSNPN, CDR2 SVGIG (reference sequence). CDR3 length: 13 residues. The receptor comes from a man aged 18-30 years in good health. Some clones in this sample may be carry-over from other donors' samples. Sequenced: naive CD4+ T cells from PBMCs. Indicated subset: CD45RA+ positively selected. The chain uses TRBV30 and TRBJ1-1, with D unclear. CDR3 amino acids: CAWSALGNTEAFF. CDR3 bases: TGTGCCTGGAGTGCCCTTGGGAACACTGAAGCTTTCTTT. Using reference TRBV30 and TRBJ1-1 for the parts outside the CDR3, the full variable domain is SQTIHQWPATLVQPVGSPLSLECTVEGTSNPNLYWYRQAAGRGLQLLFYSVGIGQISSEVPQNLSASRPQDRQFILSSKKLLLSDSGFYLCAWSALGNTEAFFGQGTRLTVV.